This TCR beta chain came from a study of T cell changes during pregnancy in multiple sclerosis. Generated by immunoSEQ multiplex PCR, the TCRdb table keeps only in-frame clones and is missing some. The sample contains 91,000 or so clones, approximately 92% of which appear only once. The CDR3 runs 16 residues. The V end lost 5 bases, the J end lost 6 bases, and 22 bases lay between the germline ends. Germline V gene lookup returns CDR1 MNHEY and CDR2 SMNVEV (reference sequence). The sequences come from peripheral blood, collected after pregnancy. This sequence was found in a female donor with multiple sclerosis, enrolled in a pregnancy study. This chain joins TRBV27 and TRBJ1-1; D possibly corresponds to TRBD1 (6 bases). As DNA, the CDR3 is TGTGCCAGCAGTCGAAAGACGACAGGCGGCGGGTCTGAAGCTTTCTTT. As protein: CASSRKTTGGGSEAFF.